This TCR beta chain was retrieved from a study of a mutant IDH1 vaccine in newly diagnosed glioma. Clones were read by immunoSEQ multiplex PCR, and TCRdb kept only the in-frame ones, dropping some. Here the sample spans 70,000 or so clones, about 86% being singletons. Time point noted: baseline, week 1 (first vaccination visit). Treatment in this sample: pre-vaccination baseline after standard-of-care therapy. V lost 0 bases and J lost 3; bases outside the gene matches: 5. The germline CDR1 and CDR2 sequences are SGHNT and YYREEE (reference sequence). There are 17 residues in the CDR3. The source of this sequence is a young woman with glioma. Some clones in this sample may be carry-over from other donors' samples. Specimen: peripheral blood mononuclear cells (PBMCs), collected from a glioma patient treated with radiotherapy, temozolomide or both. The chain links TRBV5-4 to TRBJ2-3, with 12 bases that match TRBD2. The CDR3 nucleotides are TGTGCCAGCAGCTTGGGGGGACTAGCGGGTTCTACAGATACGCAGTATTTT. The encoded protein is CASSLGGLAGSTDTQYF.